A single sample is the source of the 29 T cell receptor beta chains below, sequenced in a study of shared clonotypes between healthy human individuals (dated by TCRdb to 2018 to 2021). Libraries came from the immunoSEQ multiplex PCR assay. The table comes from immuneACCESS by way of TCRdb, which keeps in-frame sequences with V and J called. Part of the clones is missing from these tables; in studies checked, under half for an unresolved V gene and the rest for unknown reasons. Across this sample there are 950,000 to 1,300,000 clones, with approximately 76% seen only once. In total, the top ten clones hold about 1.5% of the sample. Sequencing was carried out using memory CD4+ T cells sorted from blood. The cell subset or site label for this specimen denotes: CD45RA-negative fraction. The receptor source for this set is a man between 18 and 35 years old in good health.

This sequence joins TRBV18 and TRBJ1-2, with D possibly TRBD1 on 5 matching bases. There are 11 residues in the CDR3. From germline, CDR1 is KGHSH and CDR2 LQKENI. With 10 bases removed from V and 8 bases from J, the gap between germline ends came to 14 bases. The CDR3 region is CATSRGEGYTF. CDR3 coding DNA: TGTGCCACCTCGAGAGGGGAGGGCTACACCTTC.

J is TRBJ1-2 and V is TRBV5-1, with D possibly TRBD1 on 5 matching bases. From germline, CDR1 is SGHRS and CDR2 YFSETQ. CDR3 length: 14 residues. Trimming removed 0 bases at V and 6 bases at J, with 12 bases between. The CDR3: CASSLGGVSNGYTF. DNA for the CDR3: TGCGCCAGCAGCTTGGGAGGGGTTTCGAATGGCTACACCTTC.

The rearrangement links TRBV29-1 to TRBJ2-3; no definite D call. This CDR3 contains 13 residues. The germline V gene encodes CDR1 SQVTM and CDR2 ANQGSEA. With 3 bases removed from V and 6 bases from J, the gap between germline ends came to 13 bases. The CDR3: CSVDPRNGDTQYF. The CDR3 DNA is TGCAGCGTTGATCCCCGGAATGGGGATACGCAGTATTTT.

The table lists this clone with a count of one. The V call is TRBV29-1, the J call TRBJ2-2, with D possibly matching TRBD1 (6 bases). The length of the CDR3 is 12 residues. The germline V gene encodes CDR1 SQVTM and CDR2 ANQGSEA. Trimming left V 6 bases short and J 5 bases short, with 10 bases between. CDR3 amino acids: CSVNRATGELFF. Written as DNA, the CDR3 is TGCAGCGTAAACAGGGCGACCGGGGAGCTGTTTTTT.

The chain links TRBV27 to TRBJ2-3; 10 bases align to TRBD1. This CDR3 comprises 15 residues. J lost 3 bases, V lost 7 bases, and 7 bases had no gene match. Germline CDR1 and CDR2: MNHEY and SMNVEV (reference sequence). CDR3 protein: CASKRQGAGTDTQYF. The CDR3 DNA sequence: TGTGCCAGCAAAAGACAGGGGGCTGGTACAGATACGCAGTATTTT.

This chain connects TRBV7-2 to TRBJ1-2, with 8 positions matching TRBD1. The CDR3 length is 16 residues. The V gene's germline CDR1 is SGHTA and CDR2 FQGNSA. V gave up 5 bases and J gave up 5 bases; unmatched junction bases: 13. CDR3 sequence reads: CASSLRPGGVGYGYTF. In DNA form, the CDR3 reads TGTGCCAGCAGCCTCCGCCCAGGGGGCGTTGGTTATGGCTACACCTTC.

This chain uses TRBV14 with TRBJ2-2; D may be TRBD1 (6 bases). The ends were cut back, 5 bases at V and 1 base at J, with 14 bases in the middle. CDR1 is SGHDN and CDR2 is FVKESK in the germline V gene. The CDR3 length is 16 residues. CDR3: CASSRRTAGNTGELFF. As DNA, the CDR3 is TGTGCCAGCAGCAGACGGACAGCCGGGAACACCGGGGAGCTGTTTTTT.

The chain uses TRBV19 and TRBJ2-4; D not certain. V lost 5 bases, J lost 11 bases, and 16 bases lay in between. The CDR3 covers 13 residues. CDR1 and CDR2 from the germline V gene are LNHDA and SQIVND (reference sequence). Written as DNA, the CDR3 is TGTGCCAGTAGTGCACAGAGTTGGTCCCTTCAGTACTTC. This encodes CASSAQSWSLQYF.

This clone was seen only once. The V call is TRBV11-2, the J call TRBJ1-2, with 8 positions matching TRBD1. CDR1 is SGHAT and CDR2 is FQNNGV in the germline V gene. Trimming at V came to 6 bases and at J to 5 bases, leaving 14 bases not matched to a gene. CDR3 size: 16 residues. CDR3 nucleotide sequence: TGTGCCAGCAGAACTGGACAGGGTAGGCCGGGGTATGGCTACACCTTC. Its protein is CASRTGQGRPGYGYTF.

The CDR3 spells CASSSGQSYGYTF. In DNA, the CDR3 is TGTGCCAGCAGCTCGGGACAGTCCTATGGCTACACCTTC. The chain has TRBV5-8 and TRBJ1-2; 7 nucleotides match TRBD1. The germline V gene has CDR1 SGHTS and CDR2 YDEGEE. J was trimmed by 4 bases and V by 3 bases; bases with no gene match: 3. This CDR3 region has 13 residues.

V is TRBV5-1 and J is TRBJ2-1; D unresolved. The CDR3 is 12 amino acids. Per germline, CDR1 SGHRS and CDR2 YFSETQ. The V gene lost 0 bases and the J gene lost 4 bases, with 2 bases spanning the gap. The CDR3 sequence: CASSLEYNEQFF. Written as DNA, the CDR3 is TGCGCCAGCAGCTTGGAATACAATGAGCAGTTCTTC.

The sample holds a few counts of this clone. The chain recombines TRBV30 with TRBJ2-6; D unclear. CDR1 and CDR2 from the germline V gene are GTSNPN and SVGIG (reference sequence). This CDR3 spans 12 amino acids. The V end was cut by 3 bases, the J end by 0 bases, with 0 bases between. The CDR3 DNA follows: TGTGCCTGGAGCTCTGGGGCCAACGTCCTGACTTTC. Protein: CAWSSGANVLTF.

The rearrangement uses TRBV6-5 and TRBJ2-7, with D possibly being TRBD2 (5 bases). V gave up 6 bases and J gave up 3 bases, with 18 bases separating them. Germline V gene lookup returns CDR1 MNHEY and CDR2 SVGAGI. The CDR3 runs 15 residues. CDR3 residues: CASRISGDGGYEQYF. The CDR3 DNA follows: TGTGCCAGCAGGATATCCGGGGATGGTGGCTACGAGCAGTACTTC.

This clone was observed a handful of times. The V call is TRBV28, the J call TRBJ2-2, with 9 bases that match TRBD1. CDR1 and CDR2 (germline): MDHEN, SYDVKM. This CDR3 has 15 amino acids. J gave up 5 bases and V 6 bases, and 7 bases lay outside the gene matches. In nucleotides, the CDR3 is TGTGCCAGCAGCGACAGGGGGATGAAGACCGGGGAGCTGTTTTTT. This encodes CASSDRGMKTGELFF. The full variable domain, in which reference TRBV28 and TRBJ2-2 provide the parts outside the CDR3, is DVKVTQSSRYLVKRTGEKVFLECVQDMDHENMFWYRQDPGLGLRLIYFSYDVKMKEKGDIPEGYSVSREKKERFSLILESASTNQTSMYLCASSDRGMKTGELFFGEGSRLTVL.

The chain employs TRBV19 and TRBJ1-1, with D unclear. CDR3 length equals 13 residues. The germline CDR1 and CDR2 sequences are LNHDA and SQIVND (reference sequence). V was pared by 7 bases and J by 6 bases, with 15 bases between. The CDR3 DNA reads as TGTGCCAGTACCCCCAGAGGGTTGGCTGAAGCTTTCTTT. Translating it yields CASTPRGLAEAFF.

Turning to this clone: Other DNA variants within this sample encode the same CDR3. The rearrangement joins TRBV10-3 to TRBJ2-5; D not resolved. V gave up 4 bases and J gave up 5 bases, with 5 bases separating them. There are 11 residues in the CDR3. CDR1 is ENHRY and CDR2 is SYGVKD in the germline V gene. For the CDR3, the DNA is TGTGCCATCAGTGTGGGGGAGACCCAGTACTTC. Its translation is CAISVGETQYF.

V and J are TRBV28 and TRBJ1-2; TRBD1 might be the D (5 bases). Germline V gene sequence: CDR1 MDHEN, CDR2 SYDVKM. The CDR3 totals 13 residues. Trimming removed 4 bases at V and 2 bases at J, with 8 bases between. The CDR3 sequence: CASSWDGNYGYTF. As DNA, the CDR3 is TGTGCCAGCAGTTGGGACGGGAACTATGGCTACACCTTC.

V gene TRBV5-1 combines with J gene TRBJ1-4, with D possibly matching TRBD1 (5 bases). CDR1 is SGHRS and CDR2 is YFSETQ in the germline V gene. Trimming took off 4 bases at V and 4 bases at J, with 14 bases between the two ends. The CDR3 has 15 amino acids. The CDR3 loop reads CASSGAGGYNEKLFF. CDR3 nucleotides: TGCGCCAGCAGCGGCGCCGGGGGTTATAATGAAAAACTGTTTTTT.

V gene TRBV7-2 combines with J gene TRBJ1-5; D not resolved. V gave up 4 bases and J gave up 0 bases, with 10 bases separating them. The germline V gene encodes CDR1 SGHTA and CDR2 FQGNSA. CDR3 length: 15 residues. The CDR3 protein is CASSSDGLSNQPQHF. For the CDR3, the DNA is TGTGCCAGCAGCTCCGACGGGCTTAGCAATCAGCCCCAGCATTTT.

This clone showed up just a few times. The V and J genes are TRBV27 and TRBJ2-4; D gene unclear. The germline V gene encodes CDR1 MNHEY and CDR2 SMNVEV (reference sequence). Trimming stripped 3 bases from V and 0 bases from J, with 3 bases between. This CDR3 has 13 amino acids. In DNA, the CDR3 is TGTGCCAGCAGTTTGTCAGCCAAAAACATTCAGTACTTC. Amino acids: CASSLSAKNIQYF.

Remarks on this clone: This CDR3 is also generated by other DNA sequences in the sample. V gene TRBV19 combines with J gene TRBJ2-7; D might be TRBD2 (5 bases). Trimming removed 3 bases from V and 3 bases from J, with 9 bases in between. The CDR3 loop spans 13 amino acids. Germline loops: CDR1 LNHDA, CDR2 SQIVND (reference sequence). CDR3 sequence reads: CASSIGGGYEQYF. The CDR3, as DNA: TGTGCCAGTAGTATCGGCGGAGGCTACGAGCAGTACTTC. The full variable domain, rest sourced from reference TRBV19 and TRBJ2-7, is DGGITQSPKYLFRKEGQNVTLSCEQNLNHDAMYWYRQDPGQGLRLIYYSQIVNDFQKGDIAEGYSVSREKKESFPLTVTSAQKNPTAFYLCASSIGGGYEQYFGPGTRLTVT.

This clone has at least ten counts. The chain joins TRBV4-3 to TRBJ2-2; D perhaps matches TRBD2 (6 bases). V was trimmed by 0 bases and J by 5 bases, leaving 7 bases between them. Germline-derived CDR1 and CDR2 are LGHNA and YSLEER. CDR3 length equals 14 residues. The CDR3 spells CASSQERGTGELFF. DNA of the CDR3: TGCGCCAGCAGCCAAGAACGGGGGACCGGGGAGCTGTTTTTT.

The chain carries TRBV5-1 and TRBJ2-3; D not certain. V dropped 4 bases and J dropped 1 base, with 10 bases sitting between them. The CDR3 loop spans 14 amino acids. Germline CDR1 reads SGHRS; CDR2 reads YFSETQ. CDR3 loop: CASSRASRTDTQYF. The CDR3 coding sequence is TGCGCCAGCAGCAGGGCCTCTCGCACAGATACGCAGTATTTT.

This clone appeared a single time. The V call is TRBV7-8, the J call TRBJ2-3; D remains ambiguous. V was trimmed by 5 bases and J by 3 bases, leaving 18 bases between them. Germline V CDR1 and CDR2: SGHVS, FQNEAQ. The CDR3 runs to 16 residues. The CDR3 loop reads CASSQMAQGGTDTQYF. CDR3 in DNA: TGTGCCAGCAGCCAGATGGCTCAAGGTGGGACAGATACGCAGTATTTT.

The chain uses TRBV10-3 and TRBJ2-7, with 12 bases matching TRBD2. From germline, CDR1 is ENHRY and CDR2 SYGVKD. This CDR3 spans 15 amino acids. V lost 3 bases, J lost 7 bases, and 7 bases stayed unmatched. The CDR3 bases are TGTGCCATCAGTGAAAGACTAGCGGGAGTGGATGAGCAGTACTTC. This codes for CAISERLAGVDEQYF.

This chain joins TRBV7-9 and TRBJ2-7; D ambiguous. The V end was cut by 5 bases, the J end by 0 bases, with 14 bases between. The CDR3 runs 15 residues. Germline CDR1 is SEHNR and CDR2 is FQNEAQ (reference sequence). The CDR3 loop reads CASSPSATSSYEQYF. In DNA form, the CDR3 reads TGTGCCAGCAGCCCTTCCGCGACAAGCTCCTACGAGCAGTACTTC. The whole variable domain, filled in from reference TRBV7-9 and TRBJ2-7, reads DTGVSQNPRHKITKRGQNVTFRCDPISEHNRLYWYRQTLGQGPEFLTYFQNEAQLEKSRLLSDRFSAERPKGSFSTLEIQRTEQGDSAMYLCASSPSATSSYEQYFGPGTRLTVT.

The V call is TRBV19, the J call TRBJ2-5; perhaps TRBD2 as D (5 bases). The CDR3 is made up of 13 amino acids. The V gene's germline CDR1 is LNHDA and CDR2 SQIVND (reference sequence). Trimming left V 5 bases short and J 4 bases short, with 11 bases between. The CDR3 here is CASSSGWGETQYF. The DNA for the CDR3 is TGTGCCAGTAGTTCGGGGTGGGGAGAGACCCAGTACTTC.

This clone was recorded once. The CDR3, as DNA: TGTGCCAGCCGGAGAGCGGGAAGCTCCTACGAGCAGTACTTC. It codes for CASRRAGSSYEQYF. V usage is TRBV6-5 and J usage is TRBJ2-7; 7 bases are shared with TRBD2. J gave up 0 bases and V 8 bases, and 7 bases lay outside the gene matches. The CDR3 runs to 14 residues. Per germline, CDR1 MNHEY and CDR2 SVGAGI.

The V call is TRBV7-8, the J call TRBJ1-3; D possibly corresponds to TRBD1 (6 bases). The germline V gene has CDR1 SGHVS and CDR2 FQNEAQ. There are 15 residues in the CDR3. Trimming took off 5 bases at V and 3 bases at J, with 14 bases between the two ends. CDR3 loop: CASSPTGYGGNTIYF. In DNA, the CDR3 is TGTGCCAGCAGCCCCACAGGGTACGGTGGAAACACCATATATTTT.